The clone carrying this TCR beta chain was seen a few times. Authors' analysis steps: Reference gene primers were amplified, and this amplification served to estimate nucleated cell counts. This table comes from immunoSEQ multiplex PCR, and its TCRdb copy is limited to in-frame clones, with some not included. V and J calls and clone size are those listed in that table; D and trimming were worked out from the DNA. The sample carries approximately 220,000 clones, approximately 80% recorded once. The V end lost 0 bases, the J end lost 8 bases, and 8 bases lay between the germline ends. Germline V gene lookup returns CDR1 SGHTA and CDR2 FQGTGA. This CDR3 comprises 13 residues. Enrollees, about 18 to 90 years old, lived in 25 or so US areas. Participants reported their clinical history, and cohort assignment relied on those reports. The record originates from a study of blood T cell repertoires in COVID-19. At the level of the study: The study drew acute and convalescent COVID-19 samples from the United States, Italy and Spain.

The source is a woman in her thirties or forties with acute COVID-19. Source material: PBMCs or T cells enriched from blood (not recorded which). The rearrangement links TRBV7-3 to TRBJ1-3; D not certain. The CDR3 DNA sequence: TGTGCCAGCAGCTTAACGGCTGGTGACACCATATATTTT. Protein product: CASSLTAGDTIYF.